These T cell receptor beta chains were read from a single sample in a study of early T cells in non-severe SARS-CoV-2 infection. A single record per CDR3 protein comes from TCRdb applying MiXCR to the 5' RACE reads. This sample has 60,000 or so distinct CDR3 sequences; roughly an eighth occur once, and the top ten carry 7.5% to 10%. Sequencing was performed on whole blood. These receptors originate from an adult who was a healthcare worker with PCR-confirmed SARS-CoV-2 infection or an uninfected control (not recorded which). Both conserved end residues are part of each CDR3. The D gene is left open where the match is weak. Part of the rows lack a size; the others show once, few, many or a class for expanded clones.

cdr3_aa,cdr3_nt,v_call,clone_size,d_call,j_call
CSATGTGVTDTQYF,TGCAGTGCTACCGGGACAGGGGTAACAGATACGCAGTATTTT,TRBV20-1,few,TRBD1,TRBJ2-3
CASSFDSQNSPLHF,TGTGCCAGCAGTTTCGACAGCCAGAATTCACCCCTCCACTTT,TRBV12-3/TRBV12-4,few,NA,TRBJ1-6
CSARTQAAYEQYF,TGCAGTGCTAGAACCCAGGCTGCCTACGAGCAGTACTTC,TRBV20-1,NA,NA,TRBJ2-7
CASSSTGNTEAFF,TGTGCCAGCAGTTCTACAGGGAACACTGAAGCTTTCTTT,TRBV27,many,NA,TRBJ1-1
CASSPSGGQGQPQHF,TGCGCCAGCAGCCCGTCGGGGGGTCAAGGTCAGCCCCAGCATTTT,TRBV5-1,many,NA,TRBJ1-5
CASSLSGAASSGNTIYF,TGTGCCAGCAGCTTATCCGGCGCAGCTTCCTCTGGAAACACCATATATTTT,TRBV7-9,many,NA,TRBJ1-3
CASFGQSQNYGYTF,TGTGCCAGCTTCGGACAGAGTCAAAACTATGGCTACACCTTC,TRBV2,NA,NA,TRBJ1-2
CASSPTSGYYEQYF,TGTGCCAGCAGTCCGACTAGCGGGTACTACGAGCAGTACTTC,TRBV3-1,many,TRBD2,TRBJ2-7
CATSDFNSNTGELFF,TGTGCCACCAGTGATTTTAACTCGAACACCGGGGAGCTGTTTTTT,TRBV24-1,NA,NA,TRBJ2-2
CASSQDRHRGLGEKLFF,TGTGCCAGCAGCCAAGATCGGCACAGGGGGCTGGGTGAAAAACTGTTTTTT,TRBV14,NA,TRBD1,TRBJ1-4
CASSFRQGGNSPLHF,TGCGCCAGCAGCTTCAGACAGGGAGGGAATTCACCCCTCCACTTT,TRBV5-1,few,TRBD1,TRBJ1-6
CASSELGRGNIQYF,TGTGCCAGCAGTGAACTCGGGAGAGGAAACATTCAGTACTTC,TRBV6-2/TRBV6-3,NA,NA,TRBJ2-4
CASSLFSGGNQPQHF,TGTGCCAGCAGCTTATTTTCCGGAGGCAATCAGCCCCAGCATTTT,TRBV7-8,few,NA,TRBJ1-5
CAISEPNTEAFF,TGTGCCATCAGTGAACCGAACACTGAAGCTTTCTTT,TRBV10-3,NA,NA,TRBJ1-1
CASSLYSGRPSYNEQFF,TGTGCCAGCAGCTTGTATAGCGGGAGGCCCAGCTACAATGAGCAGTTCTTC,TRBV11-2,NA,TRBD2,TRBJ2-1
CASSVSGTANTGELFF,TGTGCCAGCAGTGTATCCGGGACGGCGAACACCGGGGAGCTGTTTTTT,TRBV12-3/TRBV12-4,few,NA,TRBJ2-2
CASSIRRGREAFF,TGTGCCAGCAGTATCCGTAGGGGAAGGGAAGCTTTCTTT,TRBV12-3/TRBV12-4,few,NA,TRBJ1-1
CASSFDAGGPYEQYF,TGTGCCAGCAGTTTCGATGCGGGAGGGCCATACGAGCAGTACTTC,TRBV12-3/TRBV12-4,few,TRBD2,TRBJ2-7
CSANGQSREQYF,TGCAGTGCTAACGGACAGTCACGCGAGCAGTACTTC,TRBV20-1,NA,NA,TRBJ2-7
CASRGGPVGFNEQFF,TGTGCCAGCAGGGGTGGACCCGTCGGTTTCAATGAGCAGTTCTTC,TRBV6-5,few,NA,TRBJ2-1
CASSYSIRGGNQPQHF,TGTGCCAGCAGTTACTCGATAAGGGGAGGCAATCAGCCCCAGCATTTT,TRBV6-6,few,NA,TRBJ1-5
CASSYTGVTEAFF,TGTGCCAGCAGTTACACAGGGGTAACTGAAGCTTTCTTT,TRBV6-5,NA,TRBD1,TRBJ1-1
CASRGDRVGNQPQHF,TGTGCCAGCAGAGGCGACAGGGTTGGCAATCAGCCCCAGCATTTT,TRBV28,few,TRBD1,TRBJ1-5
CASSRGGQGYEQYF,TGTGCCAGCAGTCGAGGGGGACAGGGGTACGAGCAGTACTTC,TRBV7-2,many,TRBD1,TRBJ2-7
CASSDTQDIAATYEQYF,TGTGCCAGCAGCGACACCCAAGACATAGCGGCCACCTACGAGCAGTACTTC,TRBV28,few,NA,TRBJ2-7
CASSTIRGQGRNQPQHF,TGTGCCAGTAGTACTATTCGGGGACAGGGGAGGAATCAGCCCCAGCATTTT,TRBV19,many,TRBD1,TRBJ1-5
CASSVAGDLYNEQFF,TGTGCTAGCAGCGTAGCGGGAGATCTCTACAATGAGCAGTTCTTC,TRBV7-7,NA,TRBD2,TRBJ2-1
CASSQLAGVGNEQFF,TGTGCCAGCAGCCAACTAGCGGGAGTAGGTAATGAGCAGTTCTTC,TRBV3-1,many,TRBD2,TRBJ2-1
CSVGQGGNQPQHF,TGCAGCGTTGGGCAGGGGGGGAATCAGCCCCAGCATTTT,TRBV29-1,NA,TRBD1,TRBJ1-5
CASSDGDGGHLNTEAFF,TGTGCCAGCAGCGATGGAGATGGGGGACATTTGAACACTGAAGCTTTCTTT,TRBV9,many,NA,TRBJ1-1
CASSLLDTQYF,TGTGCCAGCAGTTTGCTAGATACGCAGTATTTT,TRBV28,NA,NA,TRBJ2-3
CASRSSGTRLGTQYF,TGTGCCAGCAGGTCTAGCGGGACCCGCTTGGGTACGCAGTATTTT,TRBV28,many,TRBD2,TRBJ2-3